Here is one TCR beta chain with its context. Its specificity is unknown. Amplification used 60 Vbeta primers and 13 Jbeta primers. Libraries were prepared by immunoSEQ multiplex PCR; TCRdb keeps only in-frame clonotypes and omits some of them. The table lists about 83,000 clones, around 78% of them singletons, with under 6% in the top ten. This sample stems from a study of cytomegalovirus exposure and HLA in healthy donors. Study-wide findings and caveats: V- and J-gene trimming of TCR beta was linked (in a later analysis) to a missense DCLRE1C variant.

The CDR3 is 13 residues long. V lost 0 bases, J lost 5 bases, and 5 bases lay in between. Germline V CDR1 and CDR2: MDHEN, SYDVKM. The genes are TRBV28 and TRBJ1-5; no clear D. The sequenced sample consisted of PBMCs. The receptor was isolated from a man between 18 and 29 years old in good health and CMV-seropositive. CDR3 sequence (DNA): TGTGCCAGCAGTTTATGGGCGGATCAGCCCCAGCATTTT. It codes for CASSLWADQPQHF. The full variable domain, rest sourced from reference TRBV28 and TRBJ1-5, is DVKVTQSSRYLVKRTGEKVFLECVQDMDHENMFWYRQDPGLGLRLIYFSYDVKMKEKGDIPEGYSVSREKKERFSLILESASTNQTSMYLCASSLWADQPQHFGDGTRLSIL.